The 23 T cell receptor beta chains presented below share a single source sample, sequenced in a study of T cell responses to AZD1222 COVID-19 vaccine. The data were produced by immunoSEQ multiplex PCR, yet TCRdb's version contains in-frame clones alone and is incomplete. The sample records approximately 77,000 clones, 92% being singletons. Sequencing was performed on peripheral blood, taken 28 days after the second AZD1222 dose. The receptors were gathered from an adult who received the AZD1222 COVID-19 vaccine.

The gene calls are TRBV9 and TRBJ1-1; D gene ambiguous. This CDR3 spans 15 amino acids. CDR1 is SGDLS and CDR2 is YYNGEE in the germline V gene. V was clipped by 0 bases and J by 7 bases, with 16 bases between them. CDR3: CASSVGAGRTIEAFF. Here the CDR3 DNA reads TGTGCCAGCAGCGTAGGAGCCGGGAGGACGATTGAAGCTTTCTTT. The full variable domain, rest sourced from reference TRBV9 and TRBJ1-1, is DSGVTQTPKHLITATGQRVTLRCSPRSGDLSVYWYQQSLDQGLQFLIQYYNGEERAKGNILERFSAQQFPDLHSELNLSSLELGDSALYFCASSVGAGRTIEAFFGQGTRLTVV.

CDR3 nucleotide sequence: TGTGCCAGTAGTATACACGGGAACACCGGGGAGCTGTTTTTT. It is translated as CASSIHGNTGELFF. The V call is TRBV19, the J call TRBJ2-2; D not resolved. V was trimmed by 2 bases and J by 1 base, leaving 5 bases between them. Germline V lookup: CDR1 LNHDA, CDR2 SQIVND (reference sequence). The CDR3 contains 14 residues.

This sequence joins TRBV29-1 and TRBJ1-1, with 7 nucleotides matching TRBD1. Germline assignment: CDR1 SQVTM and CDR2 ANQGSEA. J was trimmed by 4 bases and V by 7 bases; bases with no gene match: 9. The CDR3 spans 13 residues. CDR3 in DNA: TGCAGCGGACGACAGGGATCCCGCACTGAAGCTTTCTTT. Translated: CSGRQGSRTEAFF.

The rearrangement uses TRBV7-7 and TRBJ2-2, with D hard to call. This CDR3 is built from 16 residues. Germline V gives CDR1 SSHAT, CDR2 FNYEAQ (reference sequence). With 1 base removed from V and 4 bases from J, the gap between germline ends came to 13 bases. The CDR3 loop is CASSLGLAKGTGELFF. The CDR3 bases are TGTGCCAGCAGCTTAGGGCTCGCCAAAGGCACCGGGGAGCTGTTTTTT. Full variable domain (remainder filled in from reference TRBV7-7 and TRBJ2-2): GAGVSQSPRYKVTKRGQDVTLRCDPISSHATLYWYQQALGQGPEFLTYFNYEAQPDKSGLPSDRFSAERPEGSISTLTIQRTEQRDSAMYRCASSLGLAKGTGELFFGEGSRLTVL.

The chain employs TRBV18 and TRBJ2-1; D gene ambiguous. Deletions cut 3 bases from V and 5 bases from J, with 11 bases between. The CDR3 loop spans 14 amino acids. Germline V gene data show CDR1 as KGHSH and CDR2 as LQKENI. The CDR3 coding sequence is TGTGCCAGCTCACCGGACGGATATAACAATGAGCAGTTCTTC. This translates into CASSPDGYNNEQFF.

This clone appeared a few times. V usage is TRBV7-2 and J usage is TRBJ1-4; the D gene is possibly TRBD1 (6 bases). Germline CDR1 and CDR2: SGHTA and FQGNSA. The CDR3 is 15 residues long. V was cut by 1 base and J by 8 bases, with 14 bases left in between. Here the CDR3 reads CASSLVTGQEEKLFF. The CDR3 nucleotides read TGTGCCAGCAGCTTAGTTACAGGGCAGGAGGAAAAACTGTTTTTT.

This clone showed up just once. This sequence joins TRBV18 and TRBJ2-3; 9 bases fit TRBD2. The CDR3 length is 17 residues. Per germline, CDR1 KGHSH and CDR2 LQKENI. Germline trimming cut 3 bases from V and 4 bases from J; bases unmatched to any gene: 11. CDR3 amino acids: CASSPLGGTSFADTQYF. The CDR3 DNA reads TGTGCCAGCTCACCCCTGGGCGGGACTAGCTTCGCAGATACGCAGTATTTT. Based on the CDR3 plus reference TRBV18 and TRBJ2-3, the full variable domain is NAGVMQNPRHLVRRRGQEARLRCSPMKGHSHVYWYRQLPEEGLKFMVYLQKENIIDESGMPKERFSAEFPKEGPSILRIQQVVRGDSAAYFCASSPLGGTSFADTQYFGPGTRLTVL.

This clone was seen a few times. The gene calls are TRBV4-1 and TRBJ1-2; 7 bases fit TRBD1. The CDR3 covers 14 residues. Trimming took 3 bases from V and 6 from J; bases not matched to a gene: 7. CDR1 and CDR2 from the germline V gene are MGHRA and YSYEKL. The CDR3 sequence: CASSQGPGGNGYTF. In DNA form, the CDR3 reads TGCGCCAGCAGCCAGGGCCCAGGGGGGAATGGCTACACCTTC.

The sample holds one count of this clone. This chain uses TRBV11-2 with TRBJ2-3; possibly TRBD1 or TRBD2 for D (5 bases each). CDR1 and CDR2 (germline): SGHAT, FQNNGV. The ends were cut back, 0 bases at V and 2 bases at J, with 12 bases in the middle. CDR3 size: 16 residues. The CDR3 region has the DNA TGTGCCAGCAGCTTAGAGTCAGGGACGAACACAGATACGCAGTATTTT. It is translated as CASSLESGTNTDTQYF. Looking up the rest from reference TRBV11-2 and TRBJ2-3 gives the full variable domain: EAGVAQSPRYKIIEKRQSVAFWCNPISGHATLYWYQQILGQGPKLLIQFQNNGVVDDSQLPKDRFSAERLKGVDSTLKIQPAKLEDSAVYLCASSLESGTNTDTQYFGPGTRLTVL.

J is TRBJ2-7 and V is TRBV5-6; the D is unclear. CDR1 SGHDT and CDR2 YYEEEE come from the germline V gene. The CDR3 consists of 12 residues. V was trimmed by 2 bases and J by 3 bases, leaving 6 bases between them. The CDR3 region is CASSFRIYEQYF. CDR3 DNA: TGTGCCAGCAGCTTCCGTATCTACGAGCAGTACTTC.

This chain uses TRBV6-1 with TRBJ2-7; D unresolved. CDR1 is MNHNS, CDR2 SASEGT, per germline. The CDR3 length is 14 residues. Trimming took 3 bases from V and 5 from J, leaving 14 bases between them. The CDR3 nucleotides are TGTGCCAGCAGTGAGCTTGCCCCCTCGAACGAGCAGTACTTC. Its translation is CASSELAPSNEQYF.

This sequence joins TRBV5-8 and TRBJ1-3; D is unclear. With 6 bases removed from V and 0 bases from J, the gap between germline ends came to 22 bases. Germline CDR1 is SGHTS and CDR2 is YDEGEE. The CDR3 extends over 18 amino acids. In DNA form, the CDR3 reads TGTGCCAGCACCCCTTGGGGTGGAGTCATCTTCTCTGGAAACACCATATATTTT. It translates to CASTPWGGVIFSGNTIYF.

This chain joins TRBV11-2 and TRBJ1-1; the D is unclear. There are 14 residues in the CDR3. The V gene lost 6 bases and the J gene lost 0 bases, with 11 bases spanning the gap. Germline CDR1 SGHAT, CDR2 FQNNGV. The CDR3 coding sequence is TGTGCCAGCAGATGGACCCAAGTGAACACTGAAGCTTTCTTT. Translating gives CASRWTQVNTEAFF.

The CDR3 DNA is TGTGCCAGCAGCCCCGTAACTAGCGGGTGGAACAATGAGCAGTTCTTC. Protein: CASSPVTSGWNNEQFF. The chain employs TRBV3-1 (or the pseudogene TRBV3-2) and TRBJ2-1; 9 bases line up with TRBD2. The V gene end was trimmed by 4 bases and the J gene end by 5 bases; junction bases not matched to a gene: 9. Germline V gene sequence: CDR1 LGHDT, CDR2 YNNKEL (reference sequence). The CDR3 length is 16 residues.

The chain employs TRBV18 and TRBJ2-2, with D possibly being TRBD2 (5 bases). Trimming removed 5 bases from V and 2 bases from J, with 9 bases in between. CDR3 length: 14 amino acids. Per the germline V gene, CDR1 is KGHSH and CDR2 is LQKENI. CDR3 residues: CASSVSGNTGELFF. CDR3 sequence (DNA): TGTGCCAGCTCAGTAAGCGGTAACACCGGGGAGCTGTTTTTT.

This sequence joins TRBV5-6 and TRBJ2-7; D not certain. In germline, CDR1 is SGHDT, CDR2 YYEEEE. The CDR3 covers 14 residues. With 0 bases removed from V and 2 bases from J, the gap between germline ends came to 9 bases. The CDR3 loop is CASSLGTTTYEQYF. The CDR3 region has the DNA TGTGCCAGCAGCTTGGGTACCACCACCTACGAGCAGTACTTC.

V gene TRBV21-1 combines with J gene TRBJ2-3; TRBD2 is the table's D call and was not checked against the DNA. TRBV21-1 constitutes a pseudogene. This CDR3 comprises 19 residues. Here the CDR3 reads CASSKSLAGGFFRTDTQYF. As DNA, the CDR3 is TGTGCCAGCAGCAAAAGTCTAGCGGGAGGGTTTTTTAGAACAGATACGCAGTATTTT.

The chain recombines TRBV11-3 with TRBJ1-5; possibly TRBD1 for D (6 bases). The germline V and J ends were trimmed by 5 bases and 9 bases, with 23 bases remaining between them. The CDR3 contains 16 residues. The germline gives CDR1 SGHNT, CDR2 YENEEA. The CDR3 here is CASSGETGKSPGPQHF. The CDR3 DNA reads TGTGCCAGCAGCGGAGAGACAGGAAAATCCCCTGGGCCCCAGCATTTT.

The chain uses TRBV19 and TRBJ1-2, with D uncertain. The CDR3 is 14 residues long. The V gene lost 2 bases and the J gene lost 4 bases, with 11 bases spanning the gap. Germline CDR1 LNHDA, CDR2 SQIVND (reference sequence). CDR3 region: CASSILGQTYGYTF. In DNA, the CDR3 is TGTGCCAGTAGTATATTAGGGCAGACCTATGGCTACACCTTC. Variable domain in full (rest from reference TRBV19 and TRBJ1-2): DGGITQSPKYLFRKEGQNVTLSCEQNLNHDAMYWYRQDPGQGLRLIYYSQIVNDFQKGDIAEGYSVSREKKESFPLTVTSAQKNPTAFYLCASSILGQTYGYTFGSGTRLTVV.

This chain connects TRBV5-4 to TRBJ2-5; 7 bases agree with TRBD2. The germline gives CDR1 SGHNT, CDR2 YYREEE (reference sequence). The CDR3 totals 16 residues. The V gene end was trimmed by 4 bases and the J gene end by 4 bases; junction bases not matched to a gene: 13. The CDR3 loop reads CASSGDRDYSGETQYF. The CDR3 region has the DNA TGTGCCAGCAGCGGGGACCGGGACTACTCAGGAGAGACCCAGTACTTC.

CDR3 region: CATYGALVYEQYF. Written as DNA, the CDR3 is TGTGCCACCTACGGGGCCTTAGTCTACGAGCAGTACTTC. The V call is TRBV28, the J call TRBJ2-7; D possibly matches TRBD1 or TRBD2 (5 bases each). CDR3 length: 13 residues. CDR1 is MDHEN, CDR2 SYDVKM, per germline. With 10 bases removed from V and 3 bases from J, the gap between germline ends came to 16 bases.

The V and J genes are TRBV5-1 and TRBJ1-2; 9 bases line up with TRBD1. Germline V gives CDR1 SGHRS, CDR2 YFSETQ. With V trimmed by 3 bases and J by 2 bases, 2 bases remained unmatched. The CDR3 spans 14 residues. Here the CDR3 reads CASSSTGGNYGYTF. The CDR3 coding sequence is TGCGCCAGCAGCTCGACAGGGGGAAACTATGGCTACACCTTC.

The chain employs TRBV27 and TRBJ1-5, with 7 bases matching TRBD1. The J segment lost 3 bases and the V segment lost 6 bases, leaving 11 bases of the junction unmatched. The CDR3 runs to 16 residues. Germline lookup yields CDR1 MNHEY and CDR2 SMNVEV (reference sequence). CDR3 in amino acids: CASSPRQGVPNQPQHF. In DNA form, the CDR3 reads TGTGCCAGCAGCCCTCGGCAGGGGGTCCCCAATCAGCCCCAGCATTTT.